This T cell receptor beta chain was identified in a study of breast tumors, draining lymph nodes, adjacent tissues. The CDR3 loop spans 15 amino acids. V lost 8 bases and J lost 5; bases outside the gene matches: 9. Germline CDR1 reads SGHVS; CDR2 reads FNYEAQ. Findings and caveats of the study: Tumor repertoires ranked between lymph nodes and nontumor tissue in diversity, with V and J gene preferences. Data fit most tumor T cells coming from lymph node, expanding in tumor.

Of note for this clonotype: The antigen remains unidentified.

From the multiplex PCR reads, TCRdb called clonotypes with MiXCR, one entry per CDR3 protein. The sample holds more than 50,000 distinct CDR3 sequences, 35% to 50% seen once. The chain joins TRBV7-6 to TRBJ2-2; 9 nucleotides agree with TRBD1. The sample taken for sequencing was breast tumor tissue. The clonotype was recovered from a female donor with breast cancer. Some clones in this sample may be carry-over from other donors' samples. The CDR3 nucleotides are TGTGCCAGCGCACCTAGGGACAGGGTAACCGGGGAGCTGTTTTTT. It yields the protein CASAPRDRVTGELFF.